Listed here are 22 T cell receptor beta chains from one sample, sequenced in a study of blood T cells in healthy people across ages. The second PCR ran about 6 to 11 cycles with a sample-barcoded 5' primer and J-beta primers. MiXCR was run by TCRdb on the 5' RACE reads, yielding one entry per CDR3 protein. The sample lists hundreds of thousands of distinct CDR3 sequences, 40% to 45% occurring once. The sequencing sample was made of blood. The receptors were gathered from a man older than 75 in good health.

This clonotype was counted only a few times. The chain has TRBV7-2 and TRBJ2-7, with D perhaps assigned TRBD1 or TRBD2 (6 bases each). Trimming pared 4 bases from V and 6 bases from J, leaving 19 bases between. The V gene's germline CDR1 is SGHTA and CDR2 FQGNSA. This CDR3 has 15 amino acids. Written as DNA, the CDR3 is TGTGCCAGCAGCTCACCGGGGGCAGGGGATGGCGAGCAGTACTTC. It translates to CASSSPGAGDGEQYF.

The chain uses TRBV6-1 and TRBJ2-1, with TRBD1 matching 7 bases. The junction had 8 bases not matched to a gene; V was cut back by 7 bases and J by 5 bases. The germline V gene has CDR1 MNHNS and CDR2 SASEGT. CDR3 length equals 14 residues. CDR3 protein: CASTYRGRDNEQFF. In DNA form, the CDR3 reads TGTGCCAGCACCTACAGGGGCCGAGACAATGAGCAGTTCTTC.

J is TRBJ1-1 and V is TRBV29-1, with D possibly TRBD1 on 6 matching bases. Germline V gene sequence: CDR1 SQVTM, CDR2 ANQGSEA. The V end was cut by 4 bases, the J end by 0 bases, with 12 bases between. The CDR3 consists of 14 residues. CDR3 residues: CSVARGSMNTEAFF. The CDR3 DNA reads TGCAGCGTTGCCAGGGGCAGTATGAACACTGAAGCTTTCTTT.

The chain employs TRBV20-1 and TRBJ2-7; 7 nucleotides align to TRBD1. Trimming took 2 bases from V and 4 from J; bases not matched to a gene: 8. The CDR3 is made up of 14 amino acids. Per germline, CDR1 DFQATT and CDR2 SNEGSKA (reference sequence). CDR3 loop: CSARRDSFFYEQYF. The CDR3 DNA reads TGCAGTGCTAGACGGGACAGTTTTTTTTACGAGCAGTACTTC.

This clonotype has at least ten counts. V usage is TRBV4-2 and J usage is TRBJ2-3; D is perhaps TRBD1 (5 bases). CDR1 is LGHNA, CDR2 YNFKEQ, per germline. This CDR3 contains 13 residues. The germline V and J ends were trimmed by 6 bases and 5 bases, with 12 bases remaining between them. DNA of the CDR3: TGTGCCAGCAGAGGGGATTTGGTAGATACGCAGTATTTT. This encodes CASRGDLVDTQYF.

This clonotype was seen ten or more times. V is TRBV7-2 and J is TRBJ2-3, with D hard to call. The CDR3 runs 13 residues. The V and J ends lost 5 bases and 8 bases respectively, with 14 bases between them. CDR1 SGHTA and CDR2 FQGNSA come from the germline V gene. CDR3 in amino acids: CASSPPGQGTQYF. The CDR3 DNA follows: TGTGCCAGCAGCCCACCGGGCCAAGGTACGCAGTATTTT.

This clonotype was recorded many times. The chain links TRBV7-2 to TRBJ2-3; unclear D gene. Germline lookup yields CDR1 SGHTA and CDR2 FQGNSA. Trimming removed 1 base from V and 6 bases from J, with 5 bases in between. The CDR3 has 12 residues. The CDR3 nucleotides read TGTGCCAGCAGCTTAGGCAGGGATACGCAGTATTTT. Protein sequence: CASSLGRDTQYF.

The sample holds a few counts of this clonotype. Here the CDR3 DNA reads TGTGCCAGCAGCCAAGATCGAGGAGGGGGTTTAGACTATGGCTACACCTTC. Protein sequence: CASSQDRGGGLDYGYTF. The rearrangement uses TRBV4-2 and TRBJ1-2; a possible D gene is TRBD1 (6 bases). CDR3 length: 17 amino acids. V dropped 0 bases and J dropped 3 bases, with 17 bases sitting between them. Germline CDR1 and CDR2: LGHNA and YNFKEQ.

V gene TRBV7-2 combines with J gene TRBJ1-2; 7 bases are a match to TRBD1. The CDR3 is made up of 14 amino acids. CDR1 is SGHTA and CDR2 is FQGNSA in the germline V gene. J gave up 1 base and V 6 bases, and 5 bases lay outside the gene matches. Here the CDR3 DNA reads TGTGCCAGCAGACCCAGGGGGGATAACTATGGCTACACCTTC. Its translation is CASRPRGDNYGYTF.

The chain carries TRBV11-2 and TRBJ1-6, with D unclear. The ends were cut back, 5 bases at V and 3 bases at J, with 8 bases in the middle. CDR1 SGHAT and CDR2 FQNNGV come from the germline V gene. This CDR3 comprises 14 residues. CDR3 sequence (DNA): TGTGCCAGCAGCGTAACAAGCTATAATTCACCCCTCCACTTT. Translating it yields CASSVTSYNSPLHF.

This clonotype has more than one count but fewer than ten. The V gene is TRBV12-3 or TRBV12-4, the J gene TRBJ2-3; D gene uncertain. The CDR3 runs to 11 residues. Deletions cut 7 bases from V and 4 bases from J, with 6 bases between. CDR3 sequence (DNA): TGTGCCAGCAAGATGGCAGATACGCAGTATTTT. It is translated as CASKMADTQYF.

This clonotype was counted between two and nine times. The chain links TRBV20-1 to TRBJ2-7, with D possibly TRBD1 on 7 matching bases. CDR1 and CDR2 (germline): DFQATT, SNEGSKA (reference sequence). V gave up 4 bases and J gave up 5 bases, with 18 bases separating them. The CDR3 totals 14 residues. The CDR3 here is CSATGGPSEDEQYF. Written as DNA, the CDR3 is TGCAGTGCTACAGGGGGGCCGTCGGAGGACGAGCAGTACTTC.

This clonotype came up a few times. The genes are TRBV20-1 and TRBJ2-1; 9 bases agree with TRBD1. Germline CDR1 DFQATT, CDR2 SNEGSKA (reference sequence). There are 15 residues in the CDR3. Trimming at V came to 0 bases and at J to 9 bases, leaving 9 bases not matched to a gene. CDR3 residues: CSARDMGQGLIEQFF. The CDR3 nucleotides read TGCAGTGCTAGAGATATGGGACAGGGATTAATTGAGCAGTTCTTC.

The V gene is TRBV20-1, the J gene TRBJ2-1; TRBD1 matches 8 bases. The V gene end was trimmed by 7 bases and the J gene end by 7 bases; junction bases not matched to a gene: 3. Germline V gives CDR1 DFQATT, CDR2 SNEGSKA (reference sequence). The CDR3 is 11 amino acids. The chain's CDR3 is CSVDRGNEQFF. DNA for the CDR3: TGCAGTGTTGACAGGGGTAATGAGCAGTTCTTC.

The sample holds a few counts of this clonotype. The rearrangement links TRBV6-2 or TRBV6-3 to TRBJ2-1; 12 bases are a match to TRBD2. CDR1 and CDR2 (germline): MNHEY, SVGEGT. This CDR3 contains 14 residues. J gave up 9 bases and V 3 bases, and 3 bases lay outside the gene matches. The CDR3 loop reads CASSYVTSGSEQFF. CDR3 bases: TGTGCCAGCAGTTATGTGACTAGCGGGAGTGAGCAGTTCTTC.

This clonotype was counted once. CDR3 in amino acids: CASSLGQGNVHEQYF. The CDR3 DNA reads as TGTGCCAGCAGCTTGGGACAGGGTAATGTCCACGAGCAGTACTTC. The chain recombines TRBV7-9 with TRBJ2-5, with 9 bases fitting TRBD1. The assigned J gene may be wrong: the sequence end matches TRBJ2-7 better. CDR3 length: 15 residues. Germline CDR1 reads SEHNR; CDR2 reads FQNEAQ (reference sequence).

The J gene is TRBJ2-3, the V gene TRBV28; TRBD2 agrees at 14 bases. The CDR3 extends over 18 amino acids. Looked up from germline, CDR1 is MDHEN and CDR2 is SYDVKM. J lost 5 bases, V lost 3 bases, and 10 bases had no gene match. The CDR3 bases are TGTGCCAGCAGTTTCCCCTGGACTAGCGGGAGGTCGATAGATACGCAGTATTTT. It is translated as CASSFPWTSGRSIDTQYF.

This chain connects TRBV4-2 to TRBJ2-7; D assignment may be TRBD1 or TRBD2 (5 bases each). Trimming left V 0 bases short and J 2 bases short, with 14 bases between. The CDR3 consists of 16 residues. Germline V CDR1 and CDR2: LGHNA, YNFKEQ. This chain's CDR3 is CASSQDGTAGAYEQYF. CDR3 sequence (DNA): TGTGCCAGCAGCCAAGATGGGACGGCTGGGGCCTACGAGCAGTACTTC.

The chain couples TRBV3-1 to TRBJ1-2; D may be TRBD1 (6 bases). In germline, CDR1 is LGHDT, CDR2 YNNKEL (reference sequence). V lost 4 bases and J lost 10, with 19 bases in between. The CDR3 sequence is 14 residues long. This chain's CDR3 is CASSPQDRGQDYTF. The CDR3 nucleotides read TGTGCCAGCAGCCCGCAGGACAGAGGGCAAGACTACACCTTC.

V gene TRBV6-5 combines with J gene TRBJ2-4, with 10 bases lining up with TRBD2. Looked up from germline, CDR1 is MNHEY and CDR2 is SVGAGI. Trimming at V came to 4 bases and at J to 13 bases, leaving 22 bases not matched to a gene. The CDR3 has 18 residues. This CDR3 is CASSLTSLAGVLYNEQYF. The DNA of the CDR3 is TGTGCCAGCAGTTTAACCAGCCTAGCGGGAGTCTTGTATAATGAGCAGTACTTC.

On this clonotype itself: Germline and junction disagree at one end, which may indicate a read error. The chain recombines TRBV4-3 with TRBJ1-4, with D unclear. There are 12 residues in the CDR3. Germline-derived CDR1 and CDR2 are LGHNA and YSLEER. In nucleotides, the CDR3 is TGCGCCAGCCGCCAAGTCCGTGAAAAACTGTTTTTT. This translates into CASRQVREKLFF.

The chain uses TRBV7-2 and TRBJ2-5; tentatively, D is TRBD1 or TRBD2 (5 bases each). The germline CDR1 and CDR2 sequences are SGHTA and FQGNSA. The length of the CDR3 is 16 residues. V dropped 5 bases and J dropped 3 bases, with 19 bases sitting between them. CDR3 nucleotide sequence: TGTGCCAGCAGCAATCCGGGACGAGCCCCAAAAGAGACCCAGTACTTC. This sequence encodes CASSNPGRAPKETQYF.